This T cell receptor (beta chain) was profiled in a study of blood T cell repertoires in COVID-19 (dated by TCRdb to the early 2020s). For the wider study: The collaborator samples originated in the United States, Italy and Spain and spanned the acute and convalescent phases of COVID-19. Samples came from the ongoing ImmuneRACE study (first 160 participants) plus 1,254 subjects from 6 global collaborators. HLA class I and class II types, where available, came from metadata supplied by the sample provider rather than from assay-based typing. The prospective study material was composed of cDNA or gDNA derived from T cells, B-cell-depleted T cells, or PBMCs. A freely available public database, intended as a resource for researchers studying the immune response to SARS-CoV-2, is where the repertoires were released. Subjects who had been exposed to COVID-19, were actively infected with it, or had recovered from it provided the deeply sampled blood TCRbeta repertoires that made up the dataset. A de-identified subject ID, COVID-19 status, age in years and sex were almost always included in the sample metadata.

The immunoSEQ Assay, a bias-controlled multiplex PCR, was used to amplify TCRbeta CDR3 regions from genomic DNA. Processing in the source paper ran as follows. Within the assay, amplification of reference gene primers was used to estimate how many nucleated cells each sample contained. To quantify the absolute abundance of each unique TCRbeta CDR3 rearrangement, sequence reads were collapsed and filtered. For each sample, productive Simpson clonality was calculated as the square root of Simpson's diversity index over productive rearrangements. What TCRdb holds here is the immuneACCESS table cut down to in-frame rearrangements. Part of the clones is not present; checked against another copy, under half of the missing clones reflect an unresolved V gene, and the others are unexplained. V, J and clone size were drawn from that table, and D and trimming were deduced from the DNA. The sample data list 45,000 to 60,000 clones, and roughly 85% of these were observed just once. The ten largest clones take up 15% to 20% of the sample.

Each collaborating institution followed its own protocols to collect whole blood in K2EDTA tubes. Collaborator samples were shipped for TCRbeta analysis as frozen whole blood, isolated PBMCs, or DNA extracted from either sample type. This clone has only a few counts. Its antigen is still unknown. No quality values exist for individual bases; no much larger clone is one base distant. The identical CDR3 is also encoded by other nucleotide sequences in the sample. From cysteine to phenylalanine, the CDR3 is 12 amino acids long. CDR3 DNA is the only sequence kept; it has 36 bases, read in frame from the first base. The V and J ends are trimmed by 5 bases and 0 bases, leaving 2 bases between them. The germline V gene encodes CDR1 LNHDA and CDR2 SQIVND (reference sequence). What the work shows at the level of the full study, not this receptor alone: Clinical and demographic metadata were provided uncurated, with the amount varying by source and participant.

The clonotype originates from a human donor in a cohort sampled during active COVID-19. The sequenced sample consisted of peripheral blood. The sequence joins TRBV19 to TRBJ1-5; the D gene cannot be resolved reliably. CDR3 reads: CASSYSNQPQHF. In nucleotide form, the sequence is TGTGCCAGTAGTTATAGCAATCAGCCCCAGCATTTT. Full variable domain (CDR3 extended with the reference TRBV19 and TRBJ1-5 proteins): DGGITQSPKYLFRKEGQNVTLSCEQNLNHDAMYWYRQDPGQGLRLIYYSQIVNDFQKGDIAEGYSVSREKKESFPLTVTSAQKNPTAFYLCASSYSNQPQHFGDGTRLSIL.